Each of the 11 T cell receptor beta chains below was sequenced from the same sample in a study of cytomegalovirus exposure and HLA in healthy donors. Use of 60 Vbeta and 13 Jbeta primers characterized the PCR. Assay: immunoSEQ multiplex PCR; the TCRdb copy retains only in-frame clones and omits some. The sample has 210,000 or so clones; about 87% are singletons. The sequencing input was PBMCs. The receptor set was obtained from a man aged 25-45 years in good health and CMV-seronegative.

V gene TRBV9 combines with J gene TRBJ2-2, with D unresolved. Germline-derived CDR1 and CDR2 are SGDLS and YYNGEE. V lost 0 bases, J lost 1 base, and 10 bases lay in between. The CDR3 is 16 amino acids. The CDR3 nucleotides read TGTGCCAGCAGCGTAGTTCCCTTCCGGAACACCGGGGAGCTGTTTTTT. Protein: CASSVVPFRNTGELFF.

V and J are TRBV5-5 and TRBJ1-4; perhaps TRBD1 as D (5 bases). Looked up from germline, CDR1 is SGHKS and CDR2 is YYEKEE (reference sequence). Trimming removed 0 bases at V and 3 bases at J, with 18 bases between. This CDR3 is built from 18 residues. The CDR3 sequence is CASSLGLSGGNSNEKLFF. The DNA of the CDR3 is TGTGCCAGCAGCTTGGGATTGTCGGGGGGGAATTCTAATGAAAAACTGTTTTTT.

V is TRBV21-1 and J is TRBJ1-5; the DNA was not used to check the table's D call, TRBD1. TRBV21-1 is termed a pseudogene. The CDR3 is made up of 13 amino acids. The CDR3 protein is CAGLNRGNQPQHF. The CDR3 nucleotides are TGTGCCGGCCTAAACAGGGGCAATCAGCCCCAGCATTTT.

The J gene is TRBJ2-6, the V gene TRBV15, with TRBD2 as a possible D gene (5 bases). Trimming left V 6 bases short and J 2 bases short, with 20 bases between. The CDR3 totals 18 residues. Germline V gene data show CDR1 as LNHNV and CDR2 as YYDKDF (reference sequence). The CDR3 DNA is TGTGCCACCAGTCCTAGCCGGACCGAACAAACTGGGGCCAACGTCCTGACTTTC. Its protein product is CATSPSRTEQTGANVLTF.

This chain connects TRBV27 to TRBJ1-5, with TRBD1 as a possible D gene (5 bases). The CDR3 runs to 14 residues. CDR1 is MNHEY, CDR2 SMNVEV, per germline (reference sequence). Between the trimmed V and J ends, which lost 6 bases and 14 bases, there was a span of 23 bases. Here the CDR3 reads CASSLLVRAHLEHF. The DNA for the CDR3 is TGTGCCAGCAGCCTTTTGGTCAGGGCCCACTTGGAGCATTTT.

The rearrangement links TRBV11-2 to TRBJ1-1, with D maybe TRBD1 (5 bases). V lost 8 bases to trimming and J lost 1 base, with 11 bases between them. Germline-derived CDR1 and CDR2 are SGHAT and FQNNGV. This CDR3 comprises 13 residues. In DNA form, the CDR3 reads TGTGCCAGCCAGAAACAGGAGAACACTGAAGCTTTCTTT. This sequence encodes CASQKQENTEAFF.

This chain uses TRBV7-6 with TRBJ2-1, with 10 bases fitting TRBD2. The CDR3 has 14 residues. Per germline, CDR1 SGHVS and CDR2 FNYEAQ. V lost 5 bases, J lost 8 bases, and 6 bases stayed unmatched. The chain's CDR3 is CASSLSGGADEQFF. The DNA for the CDR3 is TGTGCCAGCAGCCTCAGCGGGGGGGCCGATGAGCAGTTCTTC. The full variable domain, completed using reference TRBV7-6 and TRBJ2-1, is GAGVSQSPRYKVTKRGQDVALRCDPISGHVSLYWYRQALGQGPEFLTYFNYEAQQDKSGLPNDRFSAERPEGSISTLTIQRTEQRDSAMYRCASSLSGGADEQFFGPGTRLTVL.

The genes are TRBV7-2 and TRBJ1-5; 10 nucleotides match TRBD1. With 5 bases clipped from V and 4 bases from J, the junction kept 5 bases outside the gene matches. This CDR3 is built from 15 residues. Germline V gene sequence: CDR1 SGHTA, CDR2 FQGNSA. The CDR3 region has the DNA TGTGCCAGCAGCCGGGGACAGGGGTCAAATCAGCCCCAGCATTTT. Its translation is CASSRGQGSNQPQHF.

This clone was found once. The chain is built from TRBV28 and TRBJ2-7; 10 bases are shared with TRBD1. Trimming at V came to 0 bases and at J to 6 bases, leaving 8 bases not matched to a gene. Germline CDR1 is MDHEN and CDR2 is SYDVKM. The CDR3 runs to 16 residues. In nucleotides, the CDR3 is TGTGCCAGCAGTTTATGGGACAGGGGGGGTTCCAGCGAGCAGTACTTC. Its protein is CASSLWDRGGSSEQYF.

The chain combines TRBV7-8 with TRBJ2-7, with D maybe TRBD1 (7 bases). The CDR3 extends over 14 amino acids. From germline, CDR1 is SGHVS and CDR2 FQNEAQ. V lost 3 bases and J lost 12, with 21 bases in between. Written as DNA, the CDR3 is TGTGCCAGCAGCTTCGGGACAGCGGGTCTGTTGGGGTACTTC. This gives the protein CASSFGTAGLLGYF.

The chain uses TRBV5-4 and TRBJ1-4, with a weak D call TRBD1 (5 bases). This CDR3 comprises 13 residues. The germline V and J ends were trimmed by 3 bases and 7 bases, with 10 bases remaining between them. In germline, CDR1 is SGHNT, CDR2 YYREEE (reference sequence). In DNA, the CDR3 is TGTGCCAGCAGCTCAGAAAGGGGTGAAAAACTGTTTTTT. Translating gives CASSSERGEKLFF.